The source of this TCR beta chain is a study of T cells in Graves' hyperthyroidism and ophthalmopathy (dated by TCRdb to 2018 to 2020). At the level of the whole study: Peripheral blood samples were taken at initial diagnosis, before any treatment was given. For training and testing, the 110 or so patients in the discovery cohort were randomly divided in a 7:3 ratio. According to the paper, TCR Vbeta CDR3 sequencing was carried out on some 140 peripheral blood samples, which came from over 40 ophthalmopathy, some 73 hyperthyroidism and about 17 progressor patients. Following sampling, methimazole starting at 30 mg daily was given to hyperthyroidism patients, and high-dose intravenous methylprednisolone was given to ophthalmopathy patients. A discovery cohort of roughly 100 patients, 43 with Graves' ophthalmopathy and about 60 with stable Graves' hyperthyroidism, was used to find distinguishing TCR V-J signatures. Prospective prediction of ophthalmopathy was tested in an independent validation cohort of fewer than 20 hyperthyroidism patients and 17 patients who later progressed to ophthalmopathy. The study also compared thyroid tissue and blood T-cell repertoires from five or six Graves' hyperthyroidism patients.

This clonotype has more than one count but fewer than ten. It has no known antigen specificity. No quality values exist for individual bases; no much larger clone is one base distant. Results the study describes overall, beyond this receptor: A 13 V-J signature model separated ophthalmopathy from stable hyperthyroidism, with 87.88% sensitivity and just under 84% specificity in cross-validation and 80%/75% in testing. Blood samples also contained most of the expanded thyroid clonotypes (frequency above 0.001), which suggests that blood repertoires may reflect thyroid immune responses. In validation, the model predicted progression to ophthalmopathy with approximately 71% sensitivity and roughly 72% specificity, a median of approximately 6.5 months before onset. Sample size was not statistically predetermined, and blinding of investigators to group allocation was not performed.

TCR beta CDR3 regions were amplified from RNA transcripts. A first-round RT-PCR of the TCR CDR3 used the HTBI primer set with the Qiagen OneStep RT-PCR kit. Libraries were constructed in a second round of multiplex PCR, after which size selection and purification were carried out. The libraries were sequenced on an Illumina HiSeq2000 using paired-end 100 bp reads. From the authors' description of their analysis: SOAPnuke was used to process the raw data, with reads discarded if the reads contained adapters or uncalled bases, had a mean Phred below 15, or lacked an exact constant-primer or identifier match. COPE v1.2.5 was used to merge high-quality paired reads, and clonotypes were defined as unique nucleotide sequences. MiTCR v1.1 was used to align the clonotypes against IMGT TRBV, TRBD and TRBJ reference segments. Only V-J combinations with frequency above 0.0001, covering about 99% of repertoires, were analysed. The TCS score was defined as the ratio of F50 (clonal expansion) to E x V (chaos), calculated using BLOSUM62-based TCRdist between CDR3 peptides within each V-J. Welch's t-statistics and random forest reduced around 510 V-J features to roughly 13, which were used in a naive Bayes classifier (R e1071). TCRdb reworked the public reads: Q25 trimming with fastp, MiXCR clone assembly, productive beta chains retained. Rows are unified per CDR3 protein, each entry keeping the most common DNA and genes. TCRdb's processing, not the authors', yielded these V and J calls. The sample table lists a few hundred thousand distinct CDR3 sequences, around 16% of them with a count of one. The top ten constitute 7.3% of the sample.

Trimming accounts for 5 bases at V and 4 bases at J, while the number of junction bases matched to no gene is 5. According to the germline V gene (reference sequence), CDR1 reads LNHDA and CDR2 reads SQIVND. The CDR3 has 15 amino acids, counting the end cysteine and phenylalanine. Only the CDR3 part of the read is kept: 45 bases, read in frame from the first base. Stable Graves' hyperthyroidism was defined as no progression to ophthalmopathy during 18 months of follow-up. The hyperthyroidism patients were between 18 and 65 years old and newly diagnosed, with a disease duration of less than 2 months. Patients with uncontrolled infections, other autoimmune diseases, pregnancy or lactation were excluded. Diagnoses were established on the basis of clinical symptoms, serum thyroxine and TRAb, thyroid ultrasound, and orbital computed tomography. Ficoll-Paque density gradient centrifugation was used to isolate PBMCs from about 9.4 ml of fresh peripheral blood. Trizol reagent was used to extract total RNA, and RNA quality was then checked on an Agilent 2100 Bioanalyzer.

This chain joins TRBV19 to TRBJ2-2; 9 central bases correspond to TRBD1. The sequenced sample was blood. The TCR comes from a woman under 40 with Graves' hyperthyroidism. The CDR3 amino acid sequence is: CASSQKTGGTGELFF. The sequenced DNA is TGTGCCAGTAGTCAGAAGACAGGGGGCACCGGGGAGCTGTTTTTT. Beyond the CDR3, the reference TRBV19 and TRBJ2-2 genes provide the residues; the full variable domain reads: DGGITQSPKYLFRKEGQNVTLSCEQNLNHDAMYWYRQDPGQGLRLIYYSQIVNDFQKGDIAEGYSVSREKKESFPLTVTSAQKNPTAFYLCASSQKTGGTGELFFGEGSRLTVL.